This T cell receptor (beta chain) is drawn from a study of cytomegalovirus exposure and HLA in healthy donors. General study results and limits: Within the 100 to 150 validation repertoires, first-cohort TCR clusters tended to co-occur, according to a later analysis. Three of the chains that were CMV-associated were confirmed in vitro to be specific for CMV antigens. The authors listed over 150 TCR beta chains as cytomegalovirus-associated. Per published reports, the classifier diagnosed cytomegalovirus status with high specificity and sensitivity.

Trimming shortened V by 3 bases and J by 6 bases, and 11 bases separated the two germline ends. This CDR3 is built from 13 residues. Per the germline V gene, CDR1 is MNHEY and CDR2 is SVGAGI. A remark on this clone: Antigen: not known.

Using immunoSEQ multiplex PCR, the repertoire was profiled, and TCRdb retains in-frame clones only, with some absent. The table records roughly 330,000 clones, about 85% of them present only once. The receptor's source is a woman in her twenties or thirties in good health and CMV-seropositive. This chain links TRBV6-5 with TRBJ1-1; a weak D match, TRBD1 (5 bases). The sequenced sample was PBMCs. The CDR3 bases are TGTGCCAGCAGTTATTTCGGGGCCTCTGAAGCTTTCTTT. This sequence encodes CASSYFGASEAFF.